The 8 T cell receptor beta chains presented below share a single source sample, sequenced in a study of CD4 T cells in relation to SARS-CoV-2 and coronaviruses. No cognate antigen is known for these TCRs. Generated by immunoSEQ multiplex PCR, the TCRdb table keeps only in-frame clones and is missing some. Of some 19,000 clones listed, about 73% were seen once; the top ten hold 30%. The unexposed donors gave CD4+ T cells in about 2011-2018, prior to COVID-19. CD4+ T cells were isolated from the cells after more than 8 days of culture. Source material: CD4+ T cells from PBMCs, cultured in vitro. The receptors were sampled from a human donor in good health.

This chain connects TRBV5-1 to TRBJ2-7, with 16 positions matching TRBD2. CDR3 length: 15 amino acids. V shed 4 bases, J shed 7 bases, and the junction held 5 bases outside the gene matches. Germline-derived CDR1 and CDR2 are SGHRS and YFSETQ. As DNA, the CDR3 is TGCGCCAGCAGCCGTGGGGGACTAGCGGGAGGGGAGCAGTACTTC. As protein: CASSRGGLAGGEQYF.

CDR3 bases: TGCGCCAGCAGAGGGACAGTTTCCTACAATGAGCAGTTCTTC. Protein sequence: CASRGTVSYNEQFF. The chain is built from TRBV5-1 and TRBJ2-1; 7 positions match TRBD1. Germline CDR1 and CDR2: SGHRS and YFSETQ. This CDR3 has 14 amino acids. V trimming: 5 bases; J trimming: 1 base; junction bases outside the gene matches: 3.

Only a few counts were recorded for this clone. V usage is TRBV7-3 and J usage is TRBJ2-3; D could derive from TRBD1 or TRBD2 (5 bases each). V was cut by 1 base and J by 4 bases, with 6 bases left in between. The V gene's germline CDR1 is SGHTA and CDR2 FQGTGA. The CDR3 loop spans 13 amino acids. The CDR3 is CASSLRGADTQYF. The CDR3 nucleotides are TGTGCCAGCAGCTTAAGAGGGGCAGATACGCAGTATTTT.

This clone occurred once. The chain links TRBV19 to TRBJ2-1; 7 positions agree with TRBD1. The V gene's germline CDR1 is LNHDA and CDR2 SQIVND (reference sequence). V dropped 4 bases and J dropped 12; count of bases not matched to a gene: 12. There are 14 residues in the CDR3. CDR3 nucleotide sequence: TGTGCCAGTAGTACACCGGGACAGACAATCGGGCAGTTCTTC. This encodes CASSTPGQTIGQFF. The full variable domain, with the rest looked up from reference TRBV19 and TRBJ2-1, is DGGITQSPKYLFRKEGQNVTLSCEQNLNHDAMYWYRQDPGQGLRLIYYSQIVNDFQKGDIAEGYSVSREKKESFPLTVTSAQKNPTAFYLCASSTPGQTIGQFFGPGTRLTVL.

The chain uses TRBV2 and TRBJ2-7; D is undetermined. The V gene lost 6 bases and the J gene lost 4 bases, with 13 bases spanning the gap. Germline lookup yields CDR1 SNHLY and CDR2 FYNNEI. The CDR3 sequence is 13 residues long. CDR3 in DNA: TGTGCCAGCAGAGGACGTTGGGATTACGAGCAGTACTTC. This translates into CASRGRWDYEQYF.

The chain links TRBV7-2 to TRBJ2-1, with D possibly TRBD2 on 5 matching bases. The CDR3 has 16 residues. Trimming pared 5 bases from V and 0 bases from J, leaving 14 bases between. The germline V gene has CDR1 SGHTA and CDR2 FQGNSA. The CDR3 coding sequence is TGTGCCAGCAGCCCCCGGGTGGGGAGCTCCTACAATGAGCAGTTCTTC. The encoded protein is CASSPRVGSSYNEQFF.

The genes are TRBV5-6 and TRBJ2-3; 8 bases align to TRBD1. The CDR3 totals 16 residues. Trimming at V came to 0 bases and at J to 2 bases, leaving 5 bases not matched to a gene. Germline CDR1 SGHDT, CDR2 YYEEEE. CDR3 nucleotides: TGTGCCAGCAGCTTGGCCGACAGGGGCCACACAGATACGCAGTATTTT. Protein: CASSLADRGHTDTQYF.

V is TRBV5-6 and J is TRBJ2-7; TRBD1 might be the D (6 bases). This CDR3 has 14 amino acids. CDR1 is SGHDT, CDR2 YYEEEE, per germline. Trimming left V 4 bases short and J 2 bases short, with 13 bases between. The CDR3 DNA sequence: TGTGCCAGCAGCCGTCGGACAGCGACCTACGAGCAGTACTTC. Protein: CASSRRTATYEQYF.